The rows below give T cell receptor beta chains drawn from one sample of a study of blood T cell repertoires in COVID-19. Measured with immunoSEQ multiplex PCR; TCRdb has only the in-frame clones, and not every one. The repertoire includes some 200,000 clones, around 86% of them detected once, and about 5.7% sits in the top ten. The sequenced sample consisted of peripheral blood. These receptors originate from a woman aged 40 to 49 with acute or convalescent COVID-19. The conserved cysteine and the conserved F or W are not part of the CDR3 here. Fields, in order: J gene, V gene, CDR3 length, CDR3 protein.

TRBJ2-3 | TRBV6-4 | 13 | ASSALAGAGDTQY
TRBJ1-6 | TRBV5-8 | 12 | ASSLGGLGSPLH
TRBJ1-5 | TRBV19 | 10 | ASSPYEQPQH
TRBJ2-7 | TRBV6-1 | 12 | ASSYTGNTYEQY
TRBJ2-1 | TRBV3-1/TRBV3-2 | 11 | ASSQTLDNEQF
TRBJ2-2 | TRBV28 | 12 | ASSLRLAAGELF
TRBJ2-7 | TRBV13 | 12 | ASSSKRGGHEQY
TRBJ2-1 | TRBV6-5 | 13 | ASTNRDRYYNEQF
TRBJ1-4 | TRBV2 | 14 | ASSEALGETNEKLF
TRBJ1-3 | TRBV3-1/TRBV3-2 | 12 | ASSGDATGNTIY
TRBJ1-3 | TRBV30 | 12 | AWRTTAAGNTIY
TRBJ2-7 | TRBV11-2 | 13 | ASSLPTTGLYEQY
TRBJ1-3 | TRBV6-5 | 14 | ASSYSWQGAGNTIY
TRBJ1-1 | TRBV4-1 | 16 | ASSQGVWGTGIFVEAF
TRBJ2-3 | TRBV19 | 13 | ASEGTSGRGDTQY
TRBJ1-4 | TRBV7-8 | 14 | ASSLIRDRMNEKLF
TRBJ1-2 | TRBV3-1/TRBV3-2 | 14 | ASSQRLAGFNYGYT
TRBJ2-1 | TRBV4-1 | 12 | ASSQLAGLREQF
TRBJ1-1 | TRBV2 | 9 | ASNMNTEAF
TRBJ1-2 | TRBV18 | 10 | ASSPGTDYYT
TRBJ1-6 | TRBV5-6 | 10 | ASSSRRDPLH
TRBJ2-2 | TRBV6-2/TRBV6-3 | 13 | ASSTDRAYTGELF
TRBJ1-2 | TRBV6-2/TRBV6-3 | 15 | ASSYLRSGTANYGYT
TRBJ2-1 | TRBV28 | 10 | ASRGGQPPPF
TRBJ1-6 | TRBV12-3/TRBV12-4 | 11 | ASSSRQSSPLH
TRBJ2-7 | TRBV30 | 11 | ASEEGTSYEQY
TRBJ2-5 | TRBV24-1 | 11 | ATSVGGHETQY
TRBJ2-1 | TRBV14 | 13 | ASSPGDRGTRRQF
TRBJ2-1 | TRBV7-9 | 14 | ASSSLWTGADNEQF